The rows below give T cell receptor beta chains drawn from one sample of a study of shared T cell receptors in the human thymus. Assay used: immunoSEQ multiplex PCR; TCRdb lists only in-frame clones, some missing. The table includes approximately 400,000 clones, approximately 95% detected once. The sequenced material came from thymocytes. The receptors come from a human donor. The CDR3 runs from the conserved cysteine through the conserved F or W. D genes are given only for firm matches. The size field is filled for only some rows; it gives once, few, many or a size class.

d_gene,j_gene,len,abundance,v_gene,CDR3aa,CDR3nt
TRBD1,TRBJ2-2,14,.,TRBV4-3,CASSEGGAAGELFF,TGCGCCAGCAGCGAAGGGGGCGCAGCCGGGGAGCTGTTTTTT
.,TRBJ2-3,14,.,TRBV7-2,CASSLKGETDTQYF,TGTGCCAGCAGCTTAAAGGGGGAGACAGATACGCAGTATTTT
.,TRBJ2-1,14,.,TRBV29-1,CSVETGTSHNEQFF,TGCAGCGTTGAGACGGGAACCTCCCACAATGAGCAGTTCTTC
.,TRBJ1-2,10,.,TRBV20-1,CSAFGSGYTF,TGCAGTGCTTTCGGGTCTGGCTACACCTTC
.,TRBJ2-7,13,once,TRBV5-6,CASSLQGTTEQYF,TGTGCCAGCAGCTTGCAGGGCACTACCGAGCAGTACTTC
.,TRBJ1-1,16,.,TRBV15,CATSRESRHLNTEAFF,TGTGCCACCAGCAGAGAGTCCCGGCACCTGAACACTGAAGCTTTCTTT
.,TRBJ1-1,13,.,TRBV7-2,CASSLVKDGDAFF,TGTGCCAGCAGCTTAGTAAAAGATGGAGACGCTTTCTTT
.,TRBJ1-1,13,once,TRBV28,CASSLSKNTEAFF,TGTGCCAGCAGTTTATCGAAGAACACTGAAGCTTTCTTT
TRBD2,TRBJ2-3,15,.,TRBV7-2,CASSSGLAGTDTQYF,TGTGCCAGCAGCTCGGGACTAGCGGGCACAGATACGCAGTATTTT
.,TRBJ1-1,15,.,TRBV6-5,CASSYAGAANTEAFF,TGTGCCAGCAGTTACGCGGGGGCCGCGAACACTGAAGCTTTCTTT
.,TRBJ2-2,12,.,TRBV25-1,CASRPRTGELFF,TGTGCCAGCAGGCCTCGGACCGGGGAGCTGTTTTTT
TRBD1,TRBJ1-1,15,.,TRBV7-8,CASSLPGQPPREAFF,TGTGCCAGCAGCTTACCGGGACAGCCACCCAGGGAAGCTTTCTTT
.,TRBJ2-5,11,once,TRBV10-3,CAIGREETQYF,TGTGCCATCGGACGAGAAGAGACCCAGTACTTC
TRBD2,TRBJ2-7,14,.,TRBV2,CASSRTSGRDTGYF,TGTGCCAGCAGTAGAACTAGCGGGAGAGACACGGGGTACTTC
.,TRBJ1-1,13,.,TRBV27,CASHQGMNTEAFF,TGTGCCAGCCATCAGGGGATGAACACTGAAGCTTTCTTT
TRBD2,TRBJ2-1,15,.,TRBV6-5,CASSTSGRRYNEQFF,TGTGCCAGCAGTACTAGCGGGAGGCGTTACAATGAGCAGTTCTTC
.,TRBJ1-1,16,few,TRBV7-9,CAGQTGLPKGNTEAFF,TGTGCCGGTCAAACGGGCCTACCTAAAGGGAACACTGAAGCTTTCTTT
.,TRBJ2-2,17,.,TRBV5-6,CASSLGSTGSYTGELFF,TGTGCCAGCAGCTTGGGATCTACAGGGAGCTACACCGGGGAGCTGTTTTTT
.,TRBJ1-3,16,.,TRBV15,CATSRDLPGIGNTIYF,TGTGCCACCAGCAGAGATCTTCCAGGGATTGGAAACACCATATATTTT
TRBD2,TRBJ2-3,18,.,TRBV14,CASSQGLAGGRYVDTQYF,TGTGCCAGCAGCCAAGGACTAGCGGGAGGGCGGTATGTGGATACGCAGTATTTT
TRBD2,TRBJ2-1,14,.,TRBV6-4,CASRAAGGSNEQFF,TGTGCCAGCAGAGCGGCGGGAGGAAGCAATGAGCAGTTCTTC
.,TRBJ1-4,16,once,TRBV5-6,CASSFLVRKINEKLFF,TGTGCCAGCAGCTTCCTCGTGAGGAAGATCAATGAAAAACTGTTTTTT
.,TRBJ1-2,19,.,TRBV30,CAWSRRHKGDPQINYGYTF,TGTGCCTGGAGCCGTAGACACAAAGGGGACCCTCAGATTAACTATGGCTACACCTTC
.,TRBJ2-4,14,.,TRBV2,CAGREDRTKNIQYF,TGTGCCGGCAGAGAAGACAGGACCAAAAACATTCAGTACTTC
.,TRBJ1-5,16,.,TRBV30,CAWSLPSGRNNQPQHF,TGTGCCTGGAGTTTGCCTTCAGGAAGGAACAATCAGCCCCAGCATTTT
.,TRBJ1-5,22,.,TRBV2,CASSEAMDRGVRTAAVNQPQHF,TGTGCCAGCAGTGAAGCGATGGATCGGGGAGTAAGGACGGCAGCAGTCAATCAGCCCCAGCATTTT
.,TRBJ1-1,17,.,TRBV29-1,CSVAPGTTGKMNTEAFF,TGCAGCGTAGCTCCCGGGACTACAGGCAAAATGAACACTGAAGCTTTCTTT
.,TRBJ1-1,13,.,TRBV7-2,CASSLSMNTEAFF,TGTGCCAGCAGCTTATCGATGAACACTGAAGCTTTCTTT
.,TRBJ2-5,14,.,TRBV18,CASSPSRTEETQYF,TGTGCCAGCTCACCAAGCAGGACAGAAGAGACCCAGTACTTC
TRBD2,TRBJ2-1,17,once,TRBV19,CASSPLAGGPSYNEQFF,TGTGCCAGTAGTCCGCTAGCGGGAGGCCCCTCCTACAATGAGCAGTTCTTC
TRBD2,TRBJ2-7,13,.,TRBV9,CASSGLAPYEQYF,TGTGCCAGCAGCGGACTAGCTCCATACGAGCAGTACTTC
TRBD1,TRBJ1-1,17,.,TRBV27,CASSLMKVAGGFTEAFF,TGTGCCAGCAGTTTAATGAAGGTGGCAGGGGGTTTCACTGAAGCTTTCTTT
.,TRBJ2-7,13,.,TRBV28,CASSVTVSYEQYF,TGTGCCAGCAGTGTGACAGTCTCCTACGAGCAGTACTTC
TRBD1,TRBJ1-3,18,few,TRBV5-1,CASSLAGLGQGLRNTIYF,TGCGCCAGCAGCTTGGCAGGGCTAGGACAGGGTTTGAGGAACACCATATATTTT
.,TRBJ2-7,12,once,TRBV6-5,CASSRTVGEQYF,TGTGCCAGCAGTCGGACAGTAGGCGAGCAGTACTTC
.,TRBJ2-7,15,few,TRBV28,CASAAPGTPAYEQYF,TGTGCCAGCGCCGCCCCCGGGACACCGGCATACGAGCAGTACTTC
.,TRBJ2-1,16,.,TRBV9,CASSGWGPRAYNEQFF,TGTGCCAGCAGCGGCTGGGGGCCTAGGGCCTACAATGAGCAGTTCTTC
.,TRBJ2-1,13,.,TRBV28,CASRTAAYNEQFF,TGTGCCAGCAGGACGGCGGCCTACAATGAGCAGTTCTTC
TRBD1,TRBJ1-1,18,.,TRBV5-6,CASRPPGTGGPWNTEAFF,TGTGCCAGCAGACCTCCCGGGACAGGGGGACCCTGGAACACTGAAGCTTTCTTT
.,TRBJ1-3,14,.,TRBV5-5,CASSAGALGNTIYF,TGTGCCAGCAGTGCGGGTGCGTTAGGAAACACCATATATTTT
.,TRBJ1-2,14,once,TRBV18,CASSPRDGAGDYTF,TGTGCCAGCTCACCACGGGACGGTGCGGGAGACTACACCTTC
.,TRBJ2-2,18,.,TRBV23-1,CASSQSPPGPRPTGELFF,TGCGCCAGCAGTCAATCCCCACCGGGACCACGCCCCACCGGGGAGCTGTTTTTT
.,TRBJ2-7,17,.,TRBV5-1,CASSLVPGATSSYEQYF,TGCGCCAGCAGCTTGGTTCCGGGGGCCACTAGCTCCTACGAGCAGTACTTC
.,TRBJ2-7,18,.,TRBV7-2,CASSLAQDPLLRLYEQYF,TGTGCCAGCAGCTTAGCGCAAGACCCCCTTTTGCGTCTCTACGAGCAGTACTTC
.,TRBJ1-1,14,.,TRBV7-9,CASSSNYLNTEAFF,TGTGCCAGCAGCTCCAACTATTTGAACACTGAAGCTTTCTTT
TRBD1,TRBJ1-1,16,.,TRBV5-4,CASSLKTGGEDTEAFF,TGTGCCAGCAGCTTAAAAACAGGGGGCGAGGACACTGAAGCTTTCTTT
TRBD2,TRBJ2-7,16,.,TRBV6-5,CASSYSQGLAVYEQYF,TGTGCCAGCAGTTACTCGCAGGGACTAGCAGTTTACGAGCAGTACTTC
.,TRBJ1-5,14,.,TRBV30,CAWSLGGPNQPQHF,TGTGCCTGGAGTTTGGGAGGGCCCAATCAGCCCCAGCATTTT
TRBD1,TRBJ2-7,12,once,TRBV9,CASSEQGYEQYF,TGTGCCAGCAGCGAACAGGGGTACGAGCAGTACTTC
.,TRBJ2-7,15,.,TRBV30,CAWGIRDQTSYEQYF,TGTGCCTGGGGTATTAGGGACCAGACCTCCTACGAGCAGTACTTC
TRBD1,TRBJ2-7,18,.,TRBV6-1,CASSAYFPDRVGTYEQYF,TGTGCCAGCAGTGCTTATTTTCCCGACAGGGTTGGCACCTACGAGCAGTACTTC
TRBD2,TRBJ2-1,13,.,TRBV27,CASIGLAVNEQFF,TGTGCCAGCATCGGACTAGCGGTTAATGAGCAGTTCTTC
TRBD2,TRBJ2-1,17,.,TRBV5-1,CASSLASGSVSYNEQFF,TGCGCCAGCAGCTTGGCTAGCGGGAGCGTCTCCTACAATGAGCAGTTCTTC